This T cell receptor (beta chain) was retrieved from a study of control samples from healthy donors and cancer patients. The method was immunoSEQ multiplex PCR; TCRdb's version includes in-frame clones alone and lacks a portion of them. The repertoire includes 100,000 to 150,000 clones, about 90% of them detected once, and 2% to 2.5% sits in the top ten. The CDR3 sequence is 13 residues long. V shed 6 bases and J shed 4 bases, with 12 bases lying between them. Per the germline V gene, CDR1 is MNHEY and CDR2 is SVGAGI. This chain connects TRBV6-5 to TRBJ1-2; D remains unclear. The specimen sequenced was blood. The source is a woman aged 45-59 years in good health. This chain's CDR3 is CASRPTRLYGYTF. CDR3 coding DNA: TGTGCCAGCAGGCCCACCAGACTCTATGGCTACACCTTC.